One sample yielded the 26 T cell receptor beta chains listed below, sequenced in a study of tumor-infiltrating lymphocytes in primary liver carcinoma. TCR beta cDNA was reverse-transcribed from around 0.55 ug of total RNA. The reaction used a constant-region primer and ProtoScript II reverse transcriptase. Amplification in three nested multiplex PCR rounds with slightly modified ARM-PCR gave rise to TCR beta libraries. Both of the initial two PCR rounds ran for about 11 cycles and employed TRBV1-TRBV30 forward primers alongside a C-beta reverse primer. TCRdb processed the multiplex PCR reads anew with MiXCR; each CDR3 protein has one entry. The sample lists 300,000 to 350,000 distinct CDR3 sequences, 65% occurring once. Unsorted whole blood served as the source of blood RNA, and germline DNA was extracted as well. The sequenced material came from peripheral blood. These receptors all stem from a man in his forties or fifties with primary liver carcinoma and hepatitis B virus infection.

This sequence joins TRBV5-1 and TRBJ2-3; D remains ambiguous. From germline, CDR1 is SGHRS and CDR2 YFSETQ. Trimming shortened V by 6 bases and J by 6 bases, and 17 bases separated the two germline ends. There are 14 residues in the CDR3. The CDR3 DNA sequence: TGCGCCAGCACCATGACGCGCCTAGGGGATACGCAGTATTTT. Protein product: CASTMTRLGDTQYF. The whole variable domain, remainder taken from reference TRBV5-1 and TRBJ2-3, is KAGVTQTPRYLIKTRGQQVTLSCSPISGHRSVSWYQQTPGQGLQFLFEYFSETQRNKGNFPGRFSGRQFSNSRSEMNVSTLELGDSALYLCASTMTRLGDTQYFGPGTRLTVL.

About this clonotype itself: This is likely a read error, given that the CDR3 carries no conserved phenylalanine or tryptophan at its end. The chain has TRBV11-2 and TRBJ2-5; D may match TRBD1 or TRBD2 (5 bases each). V lost 2 bases to trimming and J lost 4 bases, with 8 bases between them. The V gene's germline CDR1 is SGHAT and CDR2 FQNNGV. CDR3 size: 13 residues. CDR3 nucleotide sequence: TGTGCCAGCAGCTTAATCGGGGCAGAGACCCAGTACTCA. Encoded protein: CASSLIGAETQYS.

This chain links TRBV19 with TRBJ2-7; 9 bases are shared with TRBD2. Trimming took 11 bases from V and 4 from J; bases not matched to a gene: 3. The CDR3 covers 11 residues. Germline values: CDR1 LNHDA, CDR2 SQIVND (reference sequence). DNA of the CDR3: TGTGCCCCGGGACTAGCTTACGAGCAGTACTTC. Its protein is CAPGLAYEQYF.

J is TRBJ2-1 and V is TRBV6-1, with TRBD2 matching 8 bases. CDR1 is MNHNS, CDR2 SASEGT, per germline. V gave up 3 bases and J gave up 4 bases; unmatched junction bases: 5. The CDR3 has 15 residues. CDR3 nucleotide sequence: TGTGCCAGCAGTGACGGCAGCGGGAGTTACAATGAGCAGTTCTTC. Translation: CASSDGSGSYNEQFF.

In regard to this clonotype: This may be a read error: a much more frequent sequence differs by one nucleotide. This chain links TRBV29-1 with TRBJ2-2; the D gene is possibly TRBD1 (5 bases). The CDR3 extends over 14 amino acids. Germline V gene sequence: CDR1 SQVTM, CDR2 ANQGSEA. The V and J ends lost 4 bases and 1 base respectively, with 10 bases between them. The CDR3 DNA sequence: TGCAGCGTTGGGCAGGGATTGAACACCGGGGAGCTGTTTTTT. Its translation: CSVGQGLNTGELFF.

A note on this clonotype: A read error may be the cause here, since a much bigger clone is one base away. The CDR3 DNA is TGTGCCAGCAGTTTCATGAGGGGCGATGAAGCTTTCTTT. Encoded protein: CASSFMRGDEAFF. The V call is TRBV12-3 or TRBV12-4, the J call TRBJ1-1; D is perhaps TRBD1 (5 bases). V shed 3 bases and J shed 7 bases, with 12 bases lying between them. This CDR3 has 13 residues.

The sample holds a few counts of this clonotype. This sequence may be a read error, since a much larger clone differs from it by one base. As DNA, the CDR3 is TGTGCCAGCAGTCTAGCGGGAGTCGATGAGCGGTTCTTC. It specifies CASSLAGVDERFF. The chain couples TRBV6-2 or TRBV6-3 to TRBJ2-1; 10 bases fit TRBD2. The CDR3 totals 13 residues. The germline V gene has CDR1 MNHEY and CDR2 SVGEGT.

This clonotype was recorded once. The germline gene is not matched at one end of the junction; a read error may be the cause. This chain links TRBV6-2 or TRBV6-3 with TRBJ2-1, with D possibly TRBD1 on 6 matching bases. CDR1 and CDR2 (germline): MNHEY, SVGEGT. This CDR3 is 17 amino acids long. The CDR3 coding sequence is TGTGCCAGCAGTTCTGCCGGGACATATGTCTCCCACAATGAGCAGTTCTTC. Protein product: CASSSAGTYVSHNEQFF.

A word on this clonotype: One end of the junction does not line up with germline, which may come from a read error. The chain links TRBV28 to TRBJ2-1; D gene ambiguous. CDR3 length: 14 amino acids. Per the germline V gene, CDR1 is MDHEN and CDR2 is SYDVKM. The DNA of the CDR3 is TGTGCCAGCATTTTAGGTTCCCTCGGGAATGAGCAGTTCTTC. This translates into CASILGSLGNEQFF. The full variable domain, its missing parts supplied by reference TRBV28 and TRBJ2-1, is DVKVTQSSRYLVKRTGEKVFLECVQDMDHENMFWYRQDPGLGLRLIYFSYDVKMKEKGDIPEGYSVSREKKERFSLILESASTNQTSMYLCASILGSLGNEQFFGPGTRLTVL.

As concerns this clonotype: A read error may explain this, as a much larger clone is one base away. This chain joins TRBV10-3 and TRBJ1-3; no clear D gene. Germline CDR1 reads ENHRY; CDR2 reads SYGVKD. This CDR3 region has 13 residues. DNA for the CDR3: TGTGACATCAGTGAGTCGGCCTTGAACACCATATATTTT. It translates to CDISESALNTIYF.

V is TRBV5-1 and J is TRBJ2-3; 9 bases map to TRBD2. Germline loops: CDR1 SGHRS, CDR2 YFSETQ. J was trimmed by 4 bases and V by 4 bases; bases with no gene match: 7. This CDR3 contains 15 residues. The CDR3 loop is CASSRTSEAADTQYF. CDR3 nucleotide sequence: TGCGCCAGCAGCCGGACTAGCGAAGCCGCAGATACGCAGTATTTT.

As to this clonotype: One base away lies a much larger clone, so this may be a sequencing read error. J is TRBJ2-5 and V is TRBV28, with D uncertain. This CDR3 is built from 13 residues. Germline CDR1 and CDR2: MDHEN and SYDVKM. The CDR3 reads CATRGTPQETRYF. The DNA of the CDR3 is TGTGCCACTCGAGGCACACCACAAGAGACCCGGTACTTC.

Details on this clonotype: A much larger clonotype is one base distant, so this may be a read error. The conserved phenylalanine or tryptophan is not found at the CDR3 terminus, so this likely reflects a read error. This chain connects TRBV6-2 or TRBV6-3 to TRBJ2-1, with a weak D call TRBD2 (5 bases). V was trimmed by 2 bases and J by 6 bases, leaving 11 bases between them. Germline assignment: CDR1 MNHEY and CDR2 SVGEGT. This CDR3 has 14 amino acids. The CDR3 loop reads CASSYGGFLNEQFL. In nucleotides, the CDR3 is TGTGCCAGCAGTTACGGCGGGTTCCTCAATGAGCAGTTCCTC.

About this clonotype: A much bigger clone sits one base away, suggesting this may be a read error. This chain uses TRBV6-6 with TRBJ2-7; weak D call: TRBD1 (6 bases). The germline V gene encodes CDR1 MNHNY and CDR2 SVGAGI (reference sequence). The CDR3 covers 14 residues. The CDR3 DNA reads as TGTGACAGCAGTTACGCCAGGGGATCCTACGAGCAGTACTTC. This translates into CDSSYARGSYEQYF.

CDR3 nucleotide sequence: TGCGCCAGCAGAACCCACAGGCCTGACACAGATACGCAGTATTTT. Encoded protein: CASRTHRPDTDTQYF. This chain connects TRBV5-1 to TRBJ2-3, with D possibly TRBD1 on 5 matching bases. Deletions cut 5 bases from V and 2 bases from J, with 15 bases between. Germline V gene lookup returns CDR1 SGHRS and CDR2 YFSETQ. CDR3 length: 15 residues.

This clonotype was seen only a few times. A single base separates this from a much larger clone, so it may be a read error. V gene TRBV6-5 combines with J gene TRBJ2-7; D ambiguous. Germline V gene lookup returns CDR1 MNHEY and CDR2 SVGAGI. The V end lost 5 bases, the J end lost 4 bases, and 9 bases lay between the germline ends. The CDR3 is made up of 12 amino acids. CDR3 DNA sequence: TGTGCCAGCAGTAAGAGTAAATACGAGCAGTACTTC. Translating gives CASSKSKYEQYF.

As to this clonotype: A much larger clone lies one base from this, so it may be a read error. The chain carries TRBV6-5 and TRBJ2-2; 11 bases are a match to TRBD2. The CDR3 loop spans 17 amino acids. Germline V CDR1 and CDR2: MNHEY, SVGAGI. DNA for the CDR3: TGTGCCAGCAGTTCGGGACTAGCGGTGGCGAACACCGGGGACCTGTTTTTT. Residues: CASSSGLAVANTGDLFF.

This clonotype was seen a handful of times. A read error may produce the germline difference seen at one junction end. The genes are TRBV11-1 and TRBJ2-7, with a weak D call TRBD2 (6 bases). Germline CDR1 is SGHAT and CDR2 is FQDESV (reference sequence). This CDR3 spans 15 amino acids. The CDR3 DNA reads TGTACCAGCAGCTCATCCCGGGACTCCTCCTACGAGCAGTACTTC. Amino acid sequence: CTSSSSRDSSYEQYF.

This clonotype was recorded many times. The CDR3 protein is CASRLGQRNTEAFF. DNA for the CDR3: TGTGCCAGCAGACTAGGACAGCGGAACACTGAAGCTTTCTTT. The chain couples TRBV12-3 or TRBV12-4 to TRBJ1-1; a possible D gene is TRBD1 (6 bases). The CDR3 covers 14 residues. The V end lost 6 bases, the J end lost 1 base, and 12 bases lay between the germline ends.

For this clonotype: A much larger clone differs by one base, so this may be a read error. V gene TRBV5-4 combines with J gene TRBJ2-1, with D possibly being TRBD1 (5 bases). The CDR3 spans 14 residues. Germline CDR1 SGHNT, CDR2 YYREEE (reference sequence). The V end was cut by 0 bases, the J end by 6 bases, with 10 bases between. The CDR3 spells CASSLGDRCNEQFF. The DNA for the CDR3 is TGTGCCAGCAGCTTGGGTGACAGATGCAATGAGCAGTTCTTC.

V is TRBV7-9 and J is TRBJ2-1; tentative D call: TRBD2 (5 bases). Germline CDR1 SEHNR, CDR2 FQNEAQ (reference sequence). This CDR3 spans 14 amino acids. V was shortened by 3 bases and J by 5 bases, with 11 bases between the two germline ends. CDR3 loop: CASSFLDLNNEQFF. DNA of the CDR3: TGTGCCAGCAGCTTTTTGGACTTAAACAATGAGCAGTTCTTC.

With respect to this clonotype: A read error may account for a junction end that differs from germline. The chain is built from TRBV11-1 and TRBJ2-1; D is unclear. CDR3 length: 13 amino acids. Germline lookup yields CDR1 SGHAT and CDR2 FQDESV (reference sequence). CDR3 DNA: TGTACCAGCAGCTTATTCGGATCCCATGAGCAGTTCTTC. Translation gives CTSSLFGSHEQFF. The entire variable domain, with the rest obtained from reference TRBV11-1 and TRBJ2-1, is as follows: EAEVAQSPRYKITEKSQAVAFWCDPISGHATLYWYRQILGQGPELLVQFQDESVVDDSQLPKDRFSAERLKGVDSTLKIQPAELGDSAMYLCTSSLFGSHEQFFGPGTRLTVL.

A word on this clonotype: A much larger clone lies one base from this, so it may be a read error. The V gene is TRBV10-3, the J gene TRBJ1-4; 7 bases match TRBD1. Germline CDR1 reads ENHRY; CDR2 reads SYGVKD. CDR3 length: 14 amino acids. The CDR3 is CVISESTGSEKLFF. For the CDR3, the DNA is TGTGTCATCAGTGAGTCGACAGGGTCCGAAAAACTGTTTTTT.

Notes on this clonotype: One end of the junction varies from germline; a read error may be responsible. This chain uses TRBV11-2 with TRBJ2-7, with 12 bases aligning to TRBD2. CDR1 is SGHAT, CDR2 FQNNGV, per germline. CDR3 length: 16 residues. CDR3 in DNA: TGTGCCAGCAGCTTAGGTGGGACTAGCGGGCTCTGCGAGCAGTGCTTC. This codes for CASSLGGTSGLCEQCF.

Many counts were recorded for this clonotype. Relative to the germline gene, one junction end is altered; a read error may explain this. V is TRBV5-1 and J is TRBJ2-7, with 14 bases identical to TRBD2. CDR1 is SGHRS and CDR2 is YFSETQ in the germline V gene. This CDR3 has 17 residues. Here the CDR3 DNA reads TGTGCCAGCAGCCTTGGACTAGCGGGAGGTAGCTCCTACGAGCAGTACTTC. Translated: CASSLGLAGGSSYEQYF.

As to this clonotype: A much bigger clone sits one base away, suggesting this may be a read error. The chain carries TRBV6-5 and TRBJ2-7; a possible D gene is TRBD1 (6 bases). V was clipped by 6 bases and J by 5 bases, with 17 bases between them. This CDR3 has 14 amino acids. CDR1 is MNHEY, CDR2 SVGAGI, per germline. CDR3 amino acids: CASSRDRCAHEQYF. The CDR3 bases are TGTGCCAGCAGCAGAGACAGGTGTGCACACGAGCAGTACTTC.